This T cell receptor beta chain came from a study of graft-versus-host responses after intestinal transplantation. Study results and limitations: The highest levels of circulating GvH clones went along with early declines in HvG clones after transplant.

The graft tissue was processed, and this released both intraepithelial and lamina propria lymphocytes. There are 14 residues in the CDR3. Trimming left V 7 bases short and J 3 bases short, with 13 bases between. Per the germline V gene, CDR1 is LNHDA and CDR2 is SQIVND (reference sequence). The assay was immunoSEQ multiplex PCR, and TCRdb's table has in-frame clones only and misses some. The sample carries approximately 12,000 clones, 76% recorded once. This clone was recorded once. Its specificity is not known. This sequence joins TRBV19 and TRBJ1-5, with D possibly matching TRBD1 (5 bases). The receptor comes from a human patient who received an intestinal transplant, so some T cells may come from the graft donor. This specimen consisted of ileum tissue, obtained 23 days after intestinal transplant. In DNA, the CDR3 is TGTGCCAGTATAGACACAGGATTCAATCAGCCCCAGCATTTT. This translates into CASIDTGFNQPQHF.